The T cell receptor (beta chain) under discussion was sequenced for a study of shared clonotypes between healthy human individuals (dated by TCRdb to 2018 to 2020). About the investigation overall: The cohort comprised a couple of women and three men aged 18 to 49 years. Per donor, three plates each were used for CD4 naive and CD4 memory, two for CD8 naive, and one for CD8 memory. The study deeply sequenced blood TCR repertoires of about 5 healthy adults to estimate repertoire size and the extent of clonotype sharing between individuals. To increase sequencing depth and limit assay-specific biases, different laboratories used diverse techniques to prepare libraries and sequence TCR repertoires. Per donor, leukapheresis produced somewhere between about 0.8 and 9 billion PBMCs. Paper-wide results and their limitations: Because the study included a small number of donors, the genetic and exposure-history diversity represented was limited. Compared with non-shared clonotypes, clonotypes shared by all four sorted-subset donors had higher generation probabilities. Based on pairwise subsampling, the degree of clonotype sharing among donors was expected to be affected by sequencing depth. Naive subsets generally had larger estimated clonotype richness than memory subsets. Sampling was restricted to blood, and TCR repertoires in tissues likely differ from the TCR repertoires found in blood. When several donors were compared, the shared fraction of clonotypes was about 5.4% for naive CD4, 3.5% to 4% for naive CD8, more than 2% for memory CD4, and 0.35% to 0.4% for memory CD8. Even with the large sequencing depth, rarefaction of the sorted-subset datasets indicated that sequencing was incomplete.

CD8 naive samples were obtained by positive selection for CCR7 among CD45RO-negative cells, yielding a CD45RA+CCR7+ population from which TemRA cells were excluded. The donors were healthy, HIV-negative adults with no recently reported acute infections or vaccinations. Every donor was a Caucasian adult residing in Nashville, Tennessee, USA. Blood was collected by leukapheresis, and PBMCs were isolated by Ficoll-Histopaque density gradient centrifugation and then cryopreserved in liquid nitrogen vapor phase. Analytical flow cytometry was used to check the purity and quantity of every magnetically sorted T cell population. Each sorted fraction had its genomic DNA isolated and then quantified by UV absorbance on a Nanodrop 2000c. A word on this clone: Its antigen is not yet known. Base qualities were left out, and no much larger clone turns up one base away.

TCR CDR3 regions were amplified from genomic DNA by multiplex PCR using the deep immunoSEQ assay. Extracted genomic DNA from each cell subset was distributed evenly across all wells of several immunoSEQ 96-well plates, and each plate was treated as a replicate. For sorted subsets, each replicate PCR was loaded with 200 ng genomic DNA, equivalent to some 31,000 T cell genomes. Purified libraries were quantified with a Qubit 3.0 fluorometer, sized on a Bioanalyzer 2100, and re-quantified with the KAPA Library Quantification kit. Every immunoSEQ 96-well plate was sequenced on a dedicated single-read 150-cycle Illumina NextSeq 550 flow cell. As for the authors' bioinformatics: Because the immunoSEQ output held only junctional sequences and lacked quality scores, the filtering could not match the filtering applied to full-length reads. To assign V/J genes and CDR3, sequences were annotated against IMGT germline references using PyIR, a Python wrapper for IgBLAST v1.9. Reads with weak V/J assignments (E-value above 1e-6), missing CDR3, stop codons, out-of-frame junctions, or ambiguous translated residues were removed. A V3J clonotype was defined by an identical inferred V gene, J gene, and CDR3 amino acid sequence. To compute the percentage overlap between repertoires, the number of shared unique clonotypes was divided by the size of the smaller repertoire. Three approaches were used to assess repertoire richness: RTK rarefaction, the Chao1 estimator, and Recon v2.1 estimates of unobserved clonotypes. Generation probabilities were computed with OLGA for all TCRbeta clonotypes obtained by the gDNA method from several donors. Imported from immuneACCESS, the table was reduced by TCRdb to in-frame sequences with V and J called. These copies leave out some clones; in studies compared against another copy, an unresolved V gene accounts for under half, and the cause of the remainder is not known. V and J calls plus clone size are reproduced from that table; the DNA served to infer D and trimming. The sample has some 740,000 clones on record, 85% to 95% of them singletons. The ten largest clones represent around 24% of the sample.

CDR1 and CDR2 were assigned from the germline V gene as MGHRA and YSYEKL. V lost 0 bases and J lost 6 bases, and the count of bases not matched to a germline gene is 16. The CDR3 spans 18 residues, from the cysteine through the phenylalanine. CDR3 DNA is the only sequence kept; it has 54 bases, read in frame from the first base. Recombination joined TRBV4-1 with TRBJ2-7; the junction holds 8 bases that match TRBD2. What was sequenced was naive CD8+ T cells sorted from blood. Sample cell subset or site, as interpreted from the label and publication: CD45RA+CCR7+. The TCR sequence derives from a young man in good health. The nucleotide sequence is TGCGCCAGCAGCCAAGAACAGGGTTTACCCTCCGGGGGGGTCGAGCAGTACTTC. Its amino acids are CASSQEQGLPSGGVEQYF.